These T cell receptor beta chains were read from a single sample in a study of blood T cell repertoires in COVID-19. The method was immunoSEQ multiplex PCR; TCRdb's version includes in-frame clones alone and lacks a portion of them. The repertoire holds roughly 57,000 clones, with 87% as singletons. Sequencing used peripheral blood. Receptors originate from a woman in her sixties or seventies with COVID-19, enrolled during active disease. Both conserved end residues are part of each CDR3. D genes are given only for firm matches. A row's size may be missing; if present it is once, few, many or a size class.

TRBV28,-,TRBJ2-5,TRBD1,CASSSARGRDQETQYF,TGTGCCAGCAGTTCCGCCAGGGGGCGGGACCAAGAGACCCAGTACTTC
TRBV6-6,-,TRBJ2-3,TRBD2,CASSWNPAGGDTQYF,TGTGCCAGCAGTTGGAACCCGGCGGGGGGAGATACGCAGTATTTT
TRBV12-2,-,TRBJ1-6,-,CASRLARRALPGPNSPLHF,TGTGCAAGTCGCTTAGCGCGGAGGGCCCTCCCAGGGCCTAATTCACCCCTCCACTTT
TRBV28,-,TRBJ1-1,TRBD1,CASRPPRDRGHTEAFF,TGTGCCAGCCGGCCGCCAAGGGACAGGGGGCACACTGAAGCTTTCTTT
TRBV3-1/TRBV3-2,-,TRBJ1-2,TRBD1,CASSPAGRPGTGQVIDGYTF,TGTGCCAGCAGCCCAGCAGGCCGTCCCGGGACAGGGCAGGTAATTGATGGCTACACCTTC
TRBV18,-,TRBJ1-2,TRBD1,CASSRGDRDYTF,TGTGCCAGCAGCCGAGGGGACAGGGACTACACCTTC
TRBV6-5,-,TRBJ1-2,-,CASSYSGQGGYGYTF,TGTGCCAGCAGTTACTCGGGTCAGGGTGGCTATGGCTACACCTTC
TRBV13,-,TRBJ1-4,-,CASSSRGGYEKLFF,TGTGCCAGCAGCTCCCGGGGAGGGTACGAAAAACTGTTTTTT
TRBV25-1,-,TRBJ2-7,-,CASKRTSSNEQYF,TGTGCCAGCAAGAGGACTTCATCGAACGAGCAGTACTTC
TRBV19,-,TRBJ1-5,-,CASSTDNRVGNQPQHF,TGTGCCAGTAGTACCGACAACAGGGTAGGCAATCAGCCCCAGCATTTT
TRBV9,-,TRBJ1-1,TRBD1,CASSVGTGVYQAFF,TGTGCCAGCAGCGTCGGGACAGGGGTGTATCAAGCTTTCTTT
TRBV30,once,TRBJ2-3,TRBD2,CAWTSGRAHDTQYF,TGTGCCTGGACTAGCGGGAGGGCACACGATACGCAGTATTTT
TRBV14,-,TRBJ1-4,TRBD1,CASSQVTGSAEKLFF,TGTGCCAGCAGCCAAGTGACAGGGTCGGCCGAAAAACTGTTTTTT
TRBV28,-,TRBJ2-3,TRBD1,CASSRTGTGMRDTQYF,TGTGCCAGCAGTCGTACCGGGACAGGGATGCGAGATACGCAGTATTTT
TRBV7-9,-,TRBJ2-2,-,CASSKQGSTGELFF,TGTGCCAGCAGCAAACAGGGATCCACCGGGGAGCTGTTTTTT
TRBV19,few,TRBJ2-5,TRBD1,CASSRDRAETQYF,TGTGCCAGTAGTCGAGACAGGGCTGAGACCCAGTACTTC
TRBV5-1,-,TRBJ2-3,TRBD2,CASSLSGGTTDTQYF,TGCGCCAGCAGCTTGTCCGGGGGGACCACAGATACGCAGTATTTT
TRBV6-5,once,TRBJ1-5,TRBD1,CASSLGQGEDQPQHF,TGTGCCAGCAGCCTCGGACAGGGTGAGGATCAGCCCCAGCATTTT
TRBV5-4,-,TRBJ1-2,-,CASSLQMMDYGYTF,TGTGCCAGCAGCTTGCAGATGATGGACTATGGCTACACCTTC
TRBV19,-,TRBJ1-1,-,CASSLPGQRTEAFF,TGTGCCAGTAGTCTGCCGGGACAAAGAACTGAAGCTTTCTTT
TRBV6-4,-,TRBJ2-3,-,CASSDQGGDTQYF,TGTGCCAGCAGTGACCAGGGGGGAGATACGCAGTATTTT
TRBV5-8,few,TRBJ1-1,TRBD1,CASSQEDRGTEAFF,TGTGCCAGCAGCCAGGAGGACAGGGGAACTGAAGCTTTCTTT
TRBV2,-,TRBJ1-5,-,CASSQDSNQPQHF,TGTGCCAGCAGTCAGGATAGCAATCAGCCCCAGCATTTT
TRBV3-1/TRBV3-2,-,TRBJ2-2,TRBD2,CASSQRTRHGELFF,TGTGCCAGCAGCCAACGGACTAGACACGGGGAGCTGTTTTTT
TRBV10-3,once,TRBJ2-7,-,CAISGSGNYEQYF,TGTGCCATCAGTGGATCCGGGAACTACGAGCAGTACTTC
TRBV28,-,TRBJ2-7,-,CASIPRGSSSYEQYF,TGTGCCAGCATTCCACGCGGCAGCAGCTCCTACGAGCAGTACTTC
TRBV11-3,-,TRBJ2-1,TRBD2,CASSPITSGYNEQFF,TGTGCCAGCAGCCCCATTACTAGCGGTTACAATGAGCAGTTCTTC
TRBV30,-,TRBJ2-7,TRBD2,CAWTTSGNPYEQYF,TGTGCCTGGACAACTAGCGGGAACCCCTACGAGCAGTACTTC
TRBV6-5,-,TRBJ1-2,TRBD1,CASSYLGGGYGYTF,TGTGCCAGCAGTTACTTAGGGGGCGGTTATGGCTACACCTTC
TRBV14,few,TRBJ2-1,-,CASSQAYISYNEQFF,TGTGCCAGCAGCCAAGCGTATATCTCCTACAATGAGCAGTTCTTC
TRBV6-2/TRBV6-3,few,TRBJ2-1,TRBD2,CASSYSPAGGLYNEQFF,TGTGCCAGCAGTTACTCCCCGGCGGGAGGACTATACAATGAGCAGTTCTTC
TRBV11-2,few,TRBJ1-2,-,CASSLDLGFWGYTF,TGTGCCAGCAGCTTAGATCTCGGGTTTTGGGGCTACACCTTC
TRBV29-1,-,TRBJ1-2,-,CSVAGGPEANYGYTF,TGCAGCGTTGCGGGGGGGCCCGAAGCTAACTATGGCTACACCTTC
TRBV28,-,TRBJ2-7,-,CASSFTGSSYEQYF,TGTGCCAGCAGTTTTACGGGTAGCTCCTACGAGCAGTACTTC
TRBV13,-,TRBJ1-2,TRBD1,CATYTPGTGGRWNYGYTF,TGTGCCACATACACTCCCGGGACAGGGGGCCGGTGGAACTATGGCTACACCTTC
TRBV25-1,-,TRBJ1-2,TRBD1,CASSGQGYGYTF,TGTGCCAGCAGTGGACAGGGGTATGGCTACACCTTC
TRBV28,-,TRBJ1-2,TRBD1,CASSPPRQGAYGYTF,TGTGCCAGCAGTCCCCCCAGACAGGGGGCATATGGCTACACCTTC
TRBV10-2,-,TRBJ1-3,-,CASSRGASGNTIYF,TGCGCCAGCTCTCGCGGTGCGTCTGGAAACACCATATATTTT
TRBV4-2,-,TRBJ1-2,TRBD1,CASSQEGGTGGIGGGYTF,TGTGCCAGCAGCCAAGAAGGAGGGACAGGGGGGATCGGTGGAGGCTACACCTTC
TRBV10-3,-,TRBJ2-7,TRBD2,CAITPGEGRLSREQYF,TGTGCCATCACGCCGGGGGAGGGACGCCTATCCCGCGAGCAGTACTTC
TRBV27,-,TRBJ2-7,TRBD1,CASSPSPGTGSYEQYF,TGTGCCAGCAGTCCATCACCCGGGACAGGCTCCTACGAGCAGTACTTC
TRBV5-4,-,TRBJ2-1,-,CASSLMLGSRNEQFF,TGTGCCAGCAGCTTGATGCTAGGTAGTCGCAATGAGCAGTTCTTC
TRBV27,-,TRBJ2-2,-,CASSPILGVAGELFF,TGTGCCAGCAGTCCTATACTAGGAGTGGCCGGGGAGCTGTTTTTT
TRBV19,-,TRBJ2-4,TRBD1,CASSSGGQVVKNIQYF,TGTGCCAGTAGTAGTGGAGGACAGGTGGTCAAAAACATTCAGTACTTC
TRBV7-2,few,TRBJ1-2,-,CASSARGGLSYYTF,TGTGCCAGCAGCGCCCGGGGGGGACTCTCGTACTACACCTTC
TRBV6-6,-,TRBJ1-5,-,CASRANQPQHF,TGTGCCAGCAGGGCCAATCAGCCCCAGCATTTT
TRBV18,-,TRBJ2-7,TRBD1,CASSGSGQGYHEQYF,TGTGCCAGCTCAGGGTCAGGACAGGGTTACCACGAGCAGTACTTC